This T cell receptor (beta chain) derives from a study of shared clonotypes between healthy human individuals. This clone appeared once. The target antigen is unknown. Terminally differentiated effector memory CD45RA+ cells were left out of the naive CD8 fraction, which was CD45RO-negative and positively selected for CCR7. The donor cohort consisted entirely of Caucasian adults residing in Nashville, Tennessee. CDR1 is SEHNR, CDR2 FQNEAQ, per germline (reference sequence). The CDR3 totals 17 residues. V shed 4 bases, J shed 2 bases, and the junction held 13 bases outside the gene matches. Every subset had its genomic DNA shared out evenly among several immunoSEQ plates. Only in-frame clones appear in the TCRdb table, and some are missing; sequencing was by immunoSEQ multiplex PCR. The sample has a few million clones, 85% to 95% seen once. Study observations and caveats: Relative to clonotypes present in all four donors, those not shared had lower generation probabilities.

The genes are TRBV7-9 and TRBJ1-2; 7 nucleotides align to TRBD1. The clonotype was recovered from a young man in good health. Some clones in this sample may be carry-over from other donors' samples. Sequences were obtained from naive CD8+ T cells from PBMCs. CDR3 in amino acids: CASSSPPGTDLNYGYTF. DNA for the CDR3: TGTGCCAGCAGCTCCCCCCCCGGGACAGACCTAAACTATGGCTACACCTTC.